A single sample is the source of the 8 T cell receptor beta chains below, sequenced in a study of blood T cells in healthy people across ages. It was with a sample-barcoded 5' primer and a J-beta primer mix that a second PCR of roughly 6 to 12 cycles was run. Using its own MiXCR run on the 5' RACE reads, TCRdb lists one record per CDR3 protein. Of over 1,300,000 distinct CDR3 sequences listed, 59% were seen once; the top ten hold 5% to 7%. The source material was blood. These receptors all come from a man aged 18 to 30 in good health.

The chain employs TRBV20-1 and TRBJ2-3, with D perhaps TRBD1 (6 bases). This CDR3 has 13 amino acids. Trimming took off 5 bases at V and 1 base at J, with 10 bases between the two ends. Germline-derived CDR1 and CDR2 are DFQATT and SNEGSKA (reference sequence). The CDR3 loop reads CSAGQFGTDTQYF. CDR3 nucleotide sequence: TGCAGTGCTGGACAGTTCGGCACAGATACGCAGTATTTT.

V and J are TRBV27 and TRBJ2-7; 8 bases match TRBD2. The V gene's germline CDR1 is MNHEY and CDR2 SMNVEV (reference sequence). With 0 bases clipped from V and 5 bases from J, the junction kept 6 bases outside the gene matches. CDR3 length equals 15 residues. The CDR3 loop reads CASSLSIGRGNEQYF. For the CDR3, the DNA is TGTGCCAGCAGTTTATCGATCGGGAGGGGCAACGAGCAGTACTTC.

The chain recombines TRBV4-1 with TRBJ2-1, with 10 bases that match TRBD2. The J segment lost 9 bases and the V segment lost 2 bases, leaving 7 bases of the junction unmatched. The CDR3 loop spans 15 amino acids. Germline V gene data show CDR1 as MGHRA and CDR2 as YSYEKL. DNA for the CDR3: TGCGCCAGCAGCCAACTAGCGGGAGTTAGTGGTGAGCAGTTCTTC. It specifies CASSQLAGVSGEQFF.

In this sample, this clonotype turned up a few times. This chain links TRBV28 with TRBJ2-1; D remains unclear. Per the germline V gene, CDR1 is MDHEN and CDR2 is SYDVKM. Trimming left V 6 bases short and J 5 bases short, with 20 bases between. The CDR3 spans 16 residues. CDR3 sequence: CASRMTWTKIDNEQFF. Written as DNA, the CDR3 is TGTGCCAGCAGGATGACTTGGACGAAAATTGACAATGAGCAGTTCTTC.

The gene calls are TRBV4-1 and TRBJ1-5; perhaps TRBD1 as D (6 bases). The CDR3 loop spans 14 amino acids. Germline V lookup: CDR1 MGHRA, CDR2 YSYEKL. With 1 base removed from V and 3 bases from J, the gap between germline ends came to 7 bases. CDR3 bases: TGCGCCAGCAGCCAAGGACAGGACAATCAGCCCCAGCATTTT. Translation: CASSQGQDNQPQHF.

This rearrangement joins TRBV15 to TRBJ2-7; 11 bases fit TRBD1. Unmatched junction bases numbered 6, after V lost 5 bases and J lost 3 bases. This CDR3 contains 15 residues. The V gene's germline CDR1 is LNHNV and CDR2 YYDKDF (reference sequence). The CDR3 DNA sequence: TGTGCCACCAGCGAAAGGACAGGGGGCATCTACGAGCAGTACTTC. It specifies CATSERTGGIYEQYF.

This clonotype was seen a handful of times. This rearrangement joins TRBV29-1 to TRBJ1-2; no reliable D call. This CDR3 comprises 13 residues. The V end was cut by 2 bases, the J end by 4 bases, with 11 bases between. Germline lookup yields CDR1 SQVTM and CDR2 ANQGSEA. The CDR3: CSVERTDFYGYTF. The CDR3 coding sequence is TGCAGCGTTGAAAGAACGGACTTCTATGGCTACACCTTC. The full variable domain, with the rest looked up from reference TRBV29-1 and TRBJ1-2, is SAVISQKPSRDICQRGTSLTIQCQVDSQVTMMFWYRQQPGQSLTLIATANQGSEATYESGFVIDKFPISRPNLTFSTLTVSNMSPEDSSIYLCSVERTDFYGYTFGSGTRLTVV.

This clonotype has a handful of counts. The gene calls are TRBV5-1 and TRBJ2-3; tentative D call: TRBD1 (6 bases). The CDR3 extends over 19 amino acids. The germline V and J ends were trimmed by 1 base and 2 bases, with 23 bases remaining between them. From germline, CDR1 is SGHRS and CDR2 YFSETQ. The CDR3 DNA sequence: TGCGCCAGCAGCTTGATGGGACAACAACCTTCGGGCTACACAGATACGCAGTATTTT. Its protein product is CASSLMGQQPSGYTDTQYF. The full variable domain, in which reference TRBV5-1 and TRBJ2-3 provide the parts outside the CDR3, is KAGVTQTPRYLIKTRGQQVTLSCSPISGHRSVSWYQQTPGQGLQFLFEYFSETQRNKGNFPGRFSGRQFSNSRSEMNVSTLELGDSALYLCASSLMGQQPSGYTDTQYFGPGTRLTVL.